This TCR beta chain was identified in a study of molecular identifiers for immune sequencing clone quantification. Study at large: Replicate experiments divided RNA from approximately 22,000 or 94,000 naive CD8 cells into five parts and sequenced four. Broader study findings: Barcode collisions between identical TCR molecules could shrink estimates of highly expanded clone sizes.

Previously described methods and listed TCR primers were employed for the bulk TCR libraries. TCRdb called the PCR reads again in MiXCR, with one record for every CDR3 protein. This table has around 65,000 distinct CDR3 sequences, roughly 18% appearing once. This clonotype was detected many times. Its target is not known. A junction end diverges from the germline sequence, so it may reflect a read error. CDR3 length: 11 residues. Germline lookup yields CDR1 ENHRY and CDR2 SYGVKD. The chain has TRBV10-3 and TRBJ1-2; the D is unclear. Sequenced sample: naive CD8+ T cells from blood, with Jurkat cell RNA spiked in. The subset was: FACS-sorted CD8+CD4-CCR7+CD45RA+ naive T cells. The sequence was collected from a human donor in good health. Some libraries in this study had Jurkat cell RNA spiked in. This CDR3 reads CAFRSGHGYTF. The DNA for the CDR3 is TGTGCCTTCAGGTCGGGCCATGGCTACACCTTC.